The rows below give T cell receptor beta chains drawn from one sample of a study of T cells in tuberculosis. The protocol was immunoSEQ multiplex PCR, while the TCRdb copy is restricted to in-frame clones and leaves out a portion. The sample has around 38,000 clones; 95% are singletons. Sample: PBMCs. The receptor source for this set is a donor aged 10-30 years with latent tuberculosis or without tuberculosis infection. Both conserved end residues are part of each CDR3. D genes are given only for firm matches. Part of the rows lack a size; the others show once, few, many or a class for expanded clones.

clone_size | j_call | v_call | d_call | cdr3_nt | cdr3_aa
. | TRBJ1-2 | TRBV5-8 | . | TGTGCCAGCAGCTTCCCCAGCTATGGCTACACCTTC | CASSFPSYGYTF
. | TRBJ2-7 | TRBV27 | . | TGTGCCAGCAGTCCGGACAGAAAGTACGAGCAGTACTTC | CASSPDRKYEQYF
. | TRBJ2-2 | TRBV6-5 | . | TGTGCCAGCAGTTCAGACAGTGAGAACACCGGGGAGCTGTTTTTT | CASSSDSENTGELFF
. | TRBJ1-2 | TRBV9 | TRBD1 | TGTGCCAGCAAGGGGGCGTCCTATGGCTACACCTTC | CASKGASYGYTF
. | TRBJ1-2 | TRBV29-1 | TRBD1 | TGCAGCGTCGAGACAGGGGCCCGCAACACCTTC | CSVETGARNTF
. | TRBJ2-1 | TRBV11-2 | . | TGTGCCAGCAGCGGTAGGGGGATGAACAATGAGCAGTTCTTC | CASSGRGMNNEQFF
. | TRBJ1-3 | TRBV9 | . | TGTGCCAGCAGCGTAGCTTTAACAGGACAAAACACCATATATTTT | CASSVALTGQNTIYF
. | TRBJ2-7 | TRBV18 | . | TGTGCCAGCTCACCACCGAGCTCCTACGAGCAGTACTTC | CASSPPSSYEQYF
few | TRBJ2-7 | TRBV6-5 | TRBD1 | TGTGCCAGCAGTTACTCGGACAGGGCGGGCGAGCAGTACTTC | CASSYSDRAGEQYF
. | TRBJ1-5 | TRBV5-1 | TRBD1 | TGCGCCAGCAGCCTTAGACAGGGGCTCGGAAAGAGCAATCAGCCCCAGCATTTT | CASSLRQGLGKSNQPQHF
. | TRBJ2-4 | TRBV29-1 | . | TGCAGCGTTGACCGGGATCCCTCAAACATTCAGTACTTC | CSVDRDPSNIQYF
. | TRBJ1-4 | TRBV5-1 | TRBD1 | TGCGCCAGCAGCCTGGAACAGGGGGGTGAAAAACTGTTTTTT | CASSLEQGGEKLFF
. | TRBJ1-1 | TRBV9 | . | TGTGCCAGCAGCGTAGCTACGTTCGGCACTGAAGCTTTCTTT | CASSVATFGTEAFF
. | TRBJ2-3 | TRBV5-4 | . | TGTGCCAGCAGCCCGGGAGCGGACACTGATACGCAGTATTTT | CASSPGADTDTQYF
. | TRBJ2-7 | TRBV6-5 | TRBD1 | TGTGCCAGCAGTTTAGGGACAGTAGGCGAGCAGTACTTC | CASSLGTVGEQYF
. | TRBJ2-4 | TRBV19 | TRBD1 | TGTGCCAGTAGTATAGTTCCAGGGGGCTCGCACTTC | CASSIVPGGSHF
. | TRBJ1-2 | TRBV19 | TRBD1 | TGTGCCAGTAGTATAAACAGGGGCGGATATGGCTACACCTTC | CASSINRGGYGYTF
. | TRBJ2-6 | TRBV25-1 | TRBD1 | TGTGCCAGCAGTGGGTCAGGGGGCGCCTACTCTGGGGCCAACGTCCTGACTTTC | CASSGSGGAYSGANVLTF
. | TRBJ1-2 | TRBV20-1 | . | TGCAACGGGGACAATGGCTACACCTTC | CNGDNGYTF
. | TRBJ2-7 | TRBV6-6 | TRBD1 | TGTGCCAGCAGTCATTCGACAGGGACCCCCTACGAGCAGTACTTC | CASSHSTGTPYEQYF
. | TRBJ1-4 | TRBV7-9 | . | TGTGCCAGCAGCTCCGGGAAGGCAACTAATGAAAAACTGTTTTTT | CASSSGKATNEKLFF
once | TRBJ2-7 | TRBV30 | TRBD1 | TGTGCCTGGAGTATCCGACAGGGGATCCCCTACGAGCAGTACTTC | CAWSIRQGIPYEQYF
. | TRBJ1-5 | TRBV7-2 | TRBD1 | TGTGCCAGCAACCTTGGGACAGTAAAGAATCAGCCCCAGCATTTT | CASNLGTVKNQPQHF
. | TRBJ1-2 | TRBV5-5 | TRBD1 | TGTGCCAGCAGCATGACAGGGGCGTATGGCTACACCTTC | CASSMTGAYGYTF
. | TRBJ2-1 | TRBV7-9 | TRBD1 | TGTGCCAGCCAGCGACAGGGGAGCTCCTACAATGAGCAGTTCTTC | CASQRQGSSYNEQFF
. | TRBJ1-1 | TRBV5-4 | . | TGTGCCAGCAGCTTGCGAGTGAACACTGAAGCTTTCTTT | CASSLRVNTEAFF
. | TRBJ2-7 | TRBV4-1 | TRBD2 | TGCGCCAGCAGCCAAGCCCTCGGACTAGCTGGCGAGCAGTACTTC | CASSQALGLAGEQYF
. | TRBJ1-1 | TRBV11-2 | . | TGTGCCAGCAGCTTTATGACAGTCTCCAAAGGCACTGAAGCTTTCTTT | CASSFMTVSKGTEAFF
few | TRBJ2-5 | TRBV29-1 | TRBD1 | TGCAGCGTTGAAGAACAGGGGGTAGAGACCCAGTACTTC | CSVEEQGVETQYF
. | TRBJ2-1 | TRBV7-9 | TRBD2 | TGTGCCAGCAGCTTAGTTAGGCAACTAGCGGGGTACAATGAGCAGTTCTTC | CASSLVRQLAGYNEQFF